Given below is one T cell receptor beta chain in context. What it binds is unknown. The same CDR3 also results from other DNA sequences found in this sample. The entry originates in a study of CD8+ T cells in alopecia areata. About the study: Patients received oral tofacitinib, 5 to 10 mg twice daily, for moderate-to-severe alopecia areata. Regarding the study as a whole: Scalp specimens additionally yield sequences from normal skin's resident alphabeta T cells.

After removal of 6 bases from V and 1 base from J, the junction contained 9 bases not matched to a gene. The CDR3 covers 16 residues. Germline V gene lookup returns CDR1 MNHEY and CDR2 SMNVEV (reference sequence). Sequencing relied on a cDNA template that was reverse transcribed from extracted RNA. The protocol was immunoSEQ multiplex PCR, while the TCRdb copy is restricted to in-frame clones and leaves out a portion. The table shows approximately 140,000 clones, with 87% occurring only once. The material was CD8+ T cells sorted from blood, obtained at week 0. The sequence was collected from a human donor with alopecia areata. The gene calls are TRBV27 and TRBJ2-7; 10 bases map to TRBD2. The chain's CDR3 is CASSLARLAGSYEQYF. DNA for the CDR3: TGTGCCAGCAGCTTAGCGCGACTAGCGGGTTCCTACGAGCAGTACTTC.